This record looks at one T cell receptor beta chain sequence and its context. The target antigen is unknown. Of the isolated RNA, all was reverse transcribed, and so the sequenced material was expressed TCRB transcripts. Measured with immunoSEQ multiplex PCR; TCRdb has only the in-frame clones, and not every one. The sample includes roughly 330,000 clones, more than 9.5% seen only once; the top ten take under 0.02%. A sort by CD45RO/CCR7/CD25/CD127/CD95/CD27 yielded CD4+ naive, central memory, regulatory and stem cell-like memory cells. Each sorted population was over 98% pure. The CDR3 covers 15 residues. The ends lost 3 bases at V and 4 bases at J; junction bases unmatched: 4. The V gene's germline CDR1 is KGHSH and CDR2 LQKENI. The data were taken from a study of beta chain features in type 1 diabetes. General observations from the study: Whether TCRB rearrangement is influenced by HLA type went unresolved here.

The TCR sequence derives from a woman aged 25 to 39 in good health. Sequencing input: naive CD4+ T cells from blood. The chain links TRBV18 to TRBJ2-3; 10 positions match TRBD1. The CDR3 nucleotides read TGTGCCAGCTCACCGGGACAGGGGTTCCCAGATACGCAGTATTTT. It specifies CASSPGQGFPDTQYF.